Listed below are T cell receptor beta chains from one sample, sequenced in a study of T cell responses to AZD1222 COVID-19 vaccine. Assay: immunoSEQ multiplex PCR; the TCRdb copy retains only in-frame clones and omits some. The table lists approximately 75,000 clones, 85% to 90% of them singletons. The sequencing used peripheral blood, collected 28 days after the second AZD1222 dose. These receptors originate from an adult who received the AZD1222 COVID-19 vaccine. CDR3s include the opening cysteine and the closing phenylalanine or tryptophan. Each record gives: clone size, V gene, D gene, J gene, CDR3 protein, CDR3 DNA. A D gene is named only where the DNA matches it firmly. The size entry is marked missing in some rows and otherwise reads once, few, many or a size class.

.	TRBV20-1	.	TRBJ1-1	CSARHNTEAFF	TGCAGTGCCCGCCATAACACTGAAGCTTTCTTT
once	TRBV2	.	TRBJ2-5	CASSEGGLVQETQYF	TGTGCCAGCAGTGAAGGGGGACTGGTCCAAGAGACCCAGTACTTC
.	TRBV24-1	.	TRBJ1-3	CATSDPGGSSGNTIYF	TGTGCCACCAGTGACCCGGGGGGGAGCAGTGGAAACACCATATATTTT
once	TRBV15	TRBD1	TRBJ2-3	CATSRAPWTGQDTQYF	TGTGCCACCAGCAGGGCCCCCTGGACAGGGCAAGATACGCAGTATTTT
.	TRBV12-3/TRBV12-4	.	TRBJ1-5	CASTGTMGWPQHF	TGTGCCAGCACTGGCACGATGGGATGGCCCCAGCATTTT
.	TRBV27	.	TRBJ1-1	CASSLSPGTGTEAFF	TGTGCCAGCAGTTTATCCCCTGGGACGGGGACTGAAGCTTTCTTT
.	TRBV10-3	TRBD1	TRBJ2-7	CAISGTGTGSGSYEQYF	TGTGCCATCAGTGGCACCGGGACAGGGAGTGGGTCCTACGAGCAGTACTTC
once	TRBV29-1	.	TRBJ2-2	CSVREAGAVNTGELFF	TGCAGCGTTCGCGAGGCGGGGGCGGTGAACACCGGGGAGCTGTTTTTT
.	TRBV25-1	TRBD2	TRBJ2-1	CASGLAGGNEQFF	TGTGCCTCTGGACTAGCGGGGGGCAATGAGCAGTTCTTC
few	TRBV13	TRBD1	TRBJ1-6	CASSSRGSNSPLHF	TGTGCCAGCAGCTCCAGGGGGAGCAATTCACCCCTCCACTTT
.	TRBV5-4	.	TRBJ2-2	CASSPDGAGELFF	TGTGCCAGCAGCCCGGATGGGGCCGGGGAGCTGTTTTTT
.	TRBV25-1	TRBD1	TRBJ2-2	CASSEDRVGTGELFF	TGTGCCAGCAGTGAAGACAGGGTGGGCACCGGGGAGCTGTTTTTT
.	TRBV4-3	TRBD2	TRBJ2-1	CASSQGLAAYNEQFF	TGCGCCAGCAGCCAAGGACTAGCGGCCTACAATGAGCAGTTCTTC
.	TRBV3-1/TRBV3-2	TRBD1	TRBJ2-2	CASSQAGTGITGELFF	TGTGCCAGCAGCCAAGCCGGGACAGGAATCACCGGGGAGCTGTTTTTT
.	TRBV4-1	.	TRBJ2-1	CASSHDRTTGNEQFF	TGCGCCAGCAGCCATGACAGAACAACGGGGAATGAGCAGTTCTTC
.	TRBV7-8	.	TRBJ2-5	CASSYLGRRQSQETQYF	TGTGCCAGCAGCTACCTCGGCAGGAGACAATCCCAAGAGACCCAGTACTTC
.	TRBV7-2	TRBD2	TRBJ2-3	CASSLAGGDTQYF	TGTGCCAGCAGCTTAGCGGGGGGGGATACGCAGTATTTT
.	TRBV19	.	TRBJ1-3	CASTKRDRTSGNTIYF	TGTGCCAGTACCAAACGCGACCGCACCTCTGGAAACACCATATATTTT
.	TRBV18	.	TRBJ1-2	CASSPGGQNIARDYGYTF	TGTGCCAGCTCACCTGGGGGTCAGAACATAGCTCGGGACTATGGCTACACCTTC
.	TRBV7-9	.	TRBJ1-2	CASSLATRLTNYGYTF	TGTGCCAGCAGCTTAGCGACAAGGCTAACTAACTATGGCTACACCTTC
once	TRBV4-2	.	TRBJ2-2	CASSPQTGNTGELFF	TGTGCCAGCAGCCCCCAGACAGGGAACACCGGGGAGCTGTTTTTT